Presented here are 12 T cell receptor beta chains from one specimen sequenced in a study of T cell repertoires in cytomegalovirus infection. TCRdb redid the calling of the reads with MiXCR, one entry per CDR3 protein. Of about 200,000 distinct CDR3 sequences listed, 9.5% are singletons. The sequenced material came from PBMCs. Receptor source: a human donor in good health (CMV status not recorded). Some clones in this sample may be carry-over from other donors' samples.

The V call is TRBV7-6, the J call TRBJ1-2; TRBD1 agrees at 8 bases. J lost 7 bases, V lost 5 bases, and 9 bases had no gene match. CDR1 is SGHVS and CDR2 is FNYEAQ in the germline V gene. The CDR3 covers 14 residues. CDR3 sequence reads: CASSRTDRDSGYTF. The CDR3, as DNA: TGTGCCAGCAGCCGCACGGACAGGGACAGTGGCTACACCTTC.

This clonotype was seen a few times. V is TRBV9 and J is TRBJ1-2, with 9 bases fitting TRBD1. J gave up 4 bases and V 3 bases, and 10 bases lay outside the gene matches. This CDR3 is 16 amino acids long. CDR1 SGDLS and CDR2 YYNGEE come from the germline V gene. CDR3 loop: CASSGLSTGGIYGYTF. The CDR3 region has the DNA TGTGCCAGCAGCGGGCTTTCGACAGGGGGAATCTATGGCTACACCTTC. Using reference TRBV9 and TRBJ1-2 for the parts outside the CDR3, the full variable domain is DSGVTQTPKHLITATGQRVTLRCSPRSGDLSVYWYQQSLDQGLQFLIQYYNGEERAKGNILERFSAQQFPDLHSELNLSSLELGDSALYFCASSGLSTGGIYGYTFGSGTRLTVV.

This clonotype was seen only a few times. The CDR3 DNA reads as TGTGCCAGCAGTGGGAGCGGGGGCCGGACAGATACGCAGTATTTT. This sequence encodes CASSGSGGRTDTQYF. The chain recombines TRBV28 with TRBJ2-3, with 8 bases aligning to TRBD2. With V trimmed by 5 bases and J by 3 bases, 7 bases remained unmatched. The CDR3 runs 15 residues. Germline assignment: CDR1 MDHEN and CDR2 SYDVKM.

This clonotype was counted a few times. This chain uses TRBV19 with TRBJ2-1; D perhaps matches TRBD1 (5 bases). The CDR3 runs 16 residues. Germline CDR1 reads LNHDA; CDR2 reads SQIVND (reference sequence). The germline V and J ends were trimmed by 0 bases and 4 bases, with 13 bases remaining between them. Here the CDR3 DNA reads TGTGCCAGTAGTATAGATTCAGGGCTGATTTACAATGAGCAGTTCTTC. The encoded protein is CASSIDSGLIYNEQFF.

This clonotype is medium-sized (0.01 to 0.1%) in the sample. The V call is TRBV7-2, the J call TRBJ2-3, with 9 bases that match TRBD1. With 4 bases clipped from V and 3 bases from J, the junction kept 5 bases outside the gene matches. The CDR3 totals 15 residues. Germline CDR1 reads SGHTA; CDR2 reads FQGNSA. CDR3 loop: CASSSRQGGTDTQYF. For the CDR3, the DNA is TGTGCCAGCAGCTCGCGACAGGGGGGTACAGATACGCAGTATTTT.

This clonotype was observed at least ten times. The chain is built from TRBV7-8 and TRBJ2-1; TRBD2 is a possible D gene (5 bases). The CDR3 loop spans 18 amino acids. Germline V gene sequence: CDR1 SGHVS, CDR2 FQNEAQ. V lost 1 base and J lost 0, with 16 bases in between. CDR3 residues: CASSLDAFSGSSYNEQFF. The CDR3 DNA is TGTGCCAGCAGCTTAGACGCGTTTAGTGGGAGCTCCTACAATGAGCAGTTCTTC.

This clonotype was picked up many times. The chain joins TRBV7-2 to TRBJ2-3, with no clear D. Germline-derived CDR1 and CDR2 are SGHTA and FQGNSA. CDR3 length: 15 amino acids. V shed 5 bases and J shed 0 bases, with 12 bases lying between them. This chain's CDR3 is CASSPPLASTDTQYF. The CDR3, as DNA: TGTGCCAGCAGCCCCCCTTTAGCCAGCACAGATACGCAGTATTTT.

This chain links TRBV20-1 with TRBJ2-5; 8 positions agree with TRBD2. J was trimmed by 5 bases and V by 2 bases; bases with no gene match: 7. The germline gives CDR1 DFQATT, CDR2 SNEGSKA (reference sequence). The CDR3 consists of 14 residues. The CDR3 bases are TGCAGTGCTAGAACCGGACTAGCCCGGGAGACCCAGTACTTC. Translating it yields CSARTGLARETQYF.

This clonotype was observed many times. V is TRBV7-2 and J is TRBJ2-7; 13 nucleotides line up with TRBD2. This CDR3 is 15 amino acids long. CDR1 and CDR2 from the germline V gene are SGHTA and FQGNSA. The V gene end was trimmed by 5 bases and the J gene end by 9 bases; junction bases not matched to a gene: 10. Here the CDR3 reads CASSPGTSGANGQYF. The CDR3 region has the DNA TGTGCCAGCAGCCCCGGGACTAGCGGGGCAAATGGGCAGTACTTC.

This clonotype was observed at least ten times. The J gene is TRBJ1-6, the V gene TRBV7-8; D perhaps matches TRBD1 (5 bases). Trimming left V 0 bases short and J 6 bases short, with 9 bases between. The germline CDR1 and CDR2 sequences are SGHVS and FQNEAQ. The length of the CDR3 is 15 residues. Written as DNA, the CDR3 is TGTGCCAGCAGCTTAGCGTCGACAGCTAATTCACCCCTCCACTTT. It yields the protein CASSLASTANSPLHF. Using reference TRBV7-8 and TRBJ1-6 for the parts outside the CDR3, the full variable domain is GAGVSQSPRYKVAKRGQDVALRCDPISGHVSLFWYQQALGQGPEFLTYFQNEAQLDKSGLPSDRFFAERPEGSVSTLKIQRTQQEDSAVYLCASSLASTANSPLHFGNGTRLTVT.

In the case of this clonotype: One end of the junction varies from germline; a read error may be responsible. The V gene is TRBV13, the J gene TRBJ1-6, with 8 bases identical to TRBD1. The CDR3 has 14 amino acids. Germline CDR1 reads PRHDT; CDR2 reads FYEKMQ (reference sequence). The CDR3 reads CAGSDQGAGSPLHF. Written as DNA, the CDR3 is TGTGCCGGCAGCGACCAGGGGGCCGGTTCACCCCTCCACTTT.

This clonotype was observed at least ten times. This CDR3 reads CASSSQLNTEAFF. CDR3 bases: TGTGCCAGCAGTTCCCAGCTTAACACTGAAGCTTTCTTT. The genes are TRBV28 and TRBJ1-1; no clear D gene. Germline-derived CDR1 and CDR2 are MDHEN and SYDVKM. The CDR3 runs 13 residues. The germline V and J ends were trimmed by 4 bases and 2 bases, with 8 bases remaining between them.